This T cell receptor beta chain came from a study of blood T cell repertoires in COVID-19. Study overall: From the United States, Italy and Spain came samples of acute and convalescent COVID-19. The analysed material was cDNA or gDNA that came from T cells, B-cell-depleted T cells, or PBMCs.

Trimming removed 1 base from V and 7 bases from J, with 13 bases in between. Germline loops: CDR1 KGHSH, CDR2 LQKENI. The CDR3 has 15 amino acids. Study processing details: Reference gene primer amplification gave nucleated cell count estimates. TCRdb's table, derived via immunoSEQ multiplex PCR, lists solely in-frame clones and lacks some. For V, J and clone size, that table is used; D and trimming come from the DNA. In the table there are some 100,000 clones, roughly 90% of which are singletons. The gene calls are TRBV18 and TRBJ1-4; D call uncertain. What was sequenced was peripheral blood. This sequence originates from a woman aged 60-75 years with acute or convalescent COVID-19. CDR3 bases: TGTGCCAGCTCACCACGGGAGTGGCACGGTGAAAAACTGTTTTTT. This encodes CASSPREWHGEKLFF.